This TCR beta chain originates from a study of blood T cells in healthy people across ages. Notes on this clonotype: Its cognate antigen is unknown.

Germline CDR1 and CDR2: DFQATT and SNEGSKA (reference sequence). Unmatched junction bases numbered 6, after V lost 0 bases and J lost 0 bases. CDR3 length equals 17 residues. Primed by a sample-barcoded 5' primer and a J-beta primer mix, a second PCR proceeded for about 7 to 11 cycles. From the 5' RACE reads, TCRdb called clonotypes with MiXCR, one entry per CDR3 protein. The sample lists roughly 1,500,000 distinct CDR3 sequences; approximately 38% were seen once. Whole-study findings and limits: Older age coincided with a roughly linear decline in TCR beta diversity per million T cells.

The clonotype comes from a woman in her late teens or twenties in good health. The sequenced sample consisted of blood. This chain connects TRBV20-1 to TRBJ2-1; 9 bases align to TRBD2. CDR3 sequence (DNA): TGCAGTGCTAGAGATCTATCGGGACTAGCCTCCTACAATGAGCAGTTCTTC. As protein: CSARDLSGLASYNEQFF.